One and the same sample provided the 8 T cell receptor beta chains below, sequenced in a study of breast tumors, draining lymph nodes, adjacent tissues. TCRdb fed the multiplex PCR reads into MiXCR, producing one record per CDR3 protein. The profile shows roughly 70,000 distinct CDR3 sequences, about 40% of them singletons. Source material: breast tumor tissue. The receptor source for this set is a female donor with breast cancer. Some clones in this sample may be carry-over from other donors' samples.

V gene TRBV6-5 combines with J gene TRBJ1-4; D is perhaps TRBD1 (5 bases). Trimming pared 3 bases from V and 7 bases from J, leaving 12 bases between. The CDR3 totals 14 residues. Per the germline V gene, CDR1 is MNHEY and CDR2 is SVGAGI. DNA for the CDR3: TGTGCCAGCAGTTATAGAGGGACCCCTGAAAAACTGTTTTTT. Residues: CASSYRGTPEKLFF.

DNA of the CDR3: TGTGCCAGCAGCTTAGGGTGGGTACTAAACACTGAAGCTTTCTTT. Translation gives CASSLGWVLNTEAFF. The chain recombines TRBV11-3 with TRBJ1-1, with D unresolved. V was trimmed by 1 base and J by 2 bases, leaving 11 bases between them. The length of the CDR3 is 15 residues. CDR1 is SGHNT and CDR2 is YENEEA in the germline V gene.

This sequence joins TRBV5-6 and TRBJ2-6, with D possibly TRBD1 on 6 matching bases. The CDR3 covers 14 residues. Trimming removed 4 bases from V and 8 bases from J, with 13 bases in between. From germline, CDR1 is SGHDT and CDR2 YYEEEE. The CDR3 loop is CASSHETGSNVLTF. For the CDR3, the DNA is TGTGCCAGCAGCCATGAGACAGGCTCCAACGTCCTGACTTTC.

The chain is built from TRBV11-3 and TRBJ1-1; the D is unclear. The CDR3 is made up of 15 amino acids. Looked up from germline, CDR1 is SGHNT and CDR2 is YENEEA. Trimming pared 5 bases from V and 0 bases from J, leaving 13 bases between. CDR3 in DNA: TGTGCCAGCAGCCCTCGCGAGTACATGAACACTGAAGCTTTCTTT. The encoded protein is CASSPREYMNTEAFF.

This clonotype has ten or more counts. The rearrangement links TRBV6-1 to TRBJ1-2; D is uncertain. The V and J ends lost 5 bases and 6 bases respectively, with 13 bases between them. The CDR3 contains 13 residues. CDR1 MNHNS and CDR2 SASEGT come from the germline V gene. The CDR3 sequence is CASSQPRRNGYTF. The CDR3 DNA follows: TGTGCCAGCAGTCAACCCCGGCGAAATGGCTACACCTTC.

This clonotype appeared many times. V is TRBV27 and J is TRBJ2-7, with D perhaps being TRBD1 or TRBD2 (6 bases each). The germline V and J ends were trimmed by 2 bases and 6 bases, with 17 bases remaining between them. The CDR3 totals 15 residues. The germline gives CDR1 MNHEY, CDR2 SMNVEV (reference sequence). The CDR3 nucleotides are TGTGCCAGCAGTTTAAGGTGGACAGAGGGACTCGAGCAGTACTTC. Translated, it gives CASSLRWTEGLEQYF.

The genes are TRBV12-3 or TRBV12-4 and TRBJ1-4; possible D gene TRBD1, 5 bases. V gave up 3 bases and J gave up 4 bases, with 9 bases separating them. This CDR3 has 14 amino acids. CDR3: CASSLDTYNEKLFF. The CDR3, as DNA: TGTGCCAGCAGTTTGGACACGTATAATGAAAAACTGTTTTTT.

The chain links TRBV5-4 to TRBJ2-1, with D possibly TRBD2 on 7 matching bases. CDR3 length equals 16 residues. Germline values: CDR1 SGHNT, CDR2 YYREEE (reference sequence). Trimming removed 5 bases at V and 8 bases at J, with 23 bases between. CDR3 loop: CASRLGGGLFTHEQFF. DNA of the CDR3: TGTGCCAGCAGACTTGGGGGGGGGCTATTTACCCATGAGCAGTTCTTC. The full variable domain, completed using reference TRBV5-4 and TRBJ2-1, is ETGVTQSPTHLIKTRGQQVTLRCSSQSGHNTVSWYQQALGQGPQFIFQYYREEENGRGNFPPRFSGLQFPNYSSELNVNALELDDSALYLCASRLGGGLFTHEQFFGPGTRLTVL.